The 5 T cell receptor beta chains below were found in one sample sequenced in a study of shared clonotypes between healthy human individuals. Using immunoSEQ multiplex PCR, the repertoire was profiled, and TCRdb retains in-frame clones only, with some absent. Among 2 million to 2.5 million clones listed, 85% to 95% were seen once. The material sequenced was naive CD4+ T cells from PBMCs. Sample subset: CD45RA+ positively selected. These receptors were taken from a man aged 18 to 30 in good health. Some clones in this sample may be carry-over from other donors' samples.

The CDR3 coding sequence is TGTGCCAGCAGCCAAGCAGCTTTTCTGGCGGGAGCTAGGTATGAGCAGTTCTTC. It encodes CASSQAAFLAGARYEQFF. This chain connects TRBV14 to TRBJ2-1, with 7 bases lining up with TRBD2. There are 18 residues in the CDR3. The germline CDR1 and CDR2 sequences are SGHDN and FVKESK. V shed 1 base, J shed 8 bases, and the junction held 17 bases outside the gene matches.

This clone has a single count. The chain carries TRBV28 and TRBJ1-3; 10 nucleotides match TRBD1. With V trimmed by 4 bases and J by 5 bases, 8 bases remained unmatched. This CDR3 is built from 16 residues. CDR1 is MDHEN, CDR2 SYDVKM, per germline. This CDR3 is CASSSYGTGDRNTIYF. In DNA form, the CDR3 reads TGTGCCAGCAGTTCATACGGGACAGGGGATAGAAACACCATATATTTT.

The chain recombines TRBV18 with TRBJ2-5; D gene unclear. The CDR3 sequence is 13 residues long. Germline V gene lookup returns CDR1 KGHSH and CDR2 LQKENI. The V and J ends lost 8 bases and 1 base respectively, with 11 bases between them. The CDR3 region has the DNA TGTGCCAGCGGACCGACAAGCCAAGAGACCCAGTACTTC. It yields the protein CASGPTSQETQYF.

This chain connects TRBV30 to TRBJ2-2, with D hard to call. The length of the CDR3 is 12 residues. V lost 4 bases and J 7 bases, leaving 10 bases between the germline ends. Germline V gives CDR1 GTSNPN, CDR2 SVGIG (reference sequence). CDR3 residues: CAWNVESGELFF. Here the CDR3 DNA reads TGTGCCTGGAATGTAGAGAGCGGGGAGCTGTTTTTT.

This clone was observed a single time. V gene TRBV27 combines with J gene TRBJ2-7; no firm D call. The V end was cut by 2 bases, the J end by 0 bases, with 11 bases between. The CDR3 spans 15 residues. Germline loops: CDR1 MNHEY, CDR2 SMNVEV (reference sequence). The CDR3 region is CASSLRALSSYEQYF. CDR3 DNA: TGTGCCAGCAGTTTACGGGCACTCAGCTCCTACGAGCAGTACTTC.